This record covers a single T cell receptor beta chain. Losses at the gene ends were 4 bases for V and 0 bases for J; bases not matched to a gene: 12. Per the germline V gene, CDR1 is SGHDT and CDR2 is YYEEEE. The CDR3 runs 17 residues. The table came from immunoSEQ multiplex PCR; TCRdb's copy has only in-frame clones and leaves some out. The data contain 20,000 to 25,000 clones, 75% to 90% of them singletons. This specimen belongs to a study of T cell changes during pregnancy in multiple sclerosis. The material was CD4+ T cells from peripheral blood mononuclear cells, obtained in the first trimester of pregnancy. The chain joins TRBV5-6 to TRBJ2-7; the match to TRBD2 covers 8 bases. This TCR came from a female donor in good health, enrolled as a control in a pregnancy study. The CDR3 nucleotides read TGTGCCAGCAGCACCCGGACTAGCCTTTTAAGCTCCTACGAGCAGTACTTC. Amino acids: CASSTRTSLLSSYEQYF.